This entry lists 6 T cell receptor beta chains sequenced from one sample in a study of blood T cell repertoires in COVID-19. Clones were read by immunoSEQ multiplex PCR, and TCRdb kept only the in-frame ones, dropping some. The sample lists about 210,000 clones; about four fifths were seen once. Sample: peripheral blood. Every receptor here comes from a woman in her fifties or sixties with acute or convalescent COVID-19.

The chain carries TRBV18 and TRBJ2-1; 10 bases are a match to TRBD2. Looked up from germline, CDR1 is KGHSH and CDR2 is LQKENI. The V segment lost 5 bases and the J segment 8 bases; nucleotides outside the gene matches: 9. This CDR3 comprises 15 residues. In DNA form, the CDR3 reads TGTGCCAGCTCATCCCAATGGACTAGCGGCGATGAGCAGTTCTTC. This sequence encodes CASSSQWTSGDEQFF. The full variable domain, its missing parts supplied by reference TRBV18 and TRBJ2-1, is NAGVMQNPRHLVRRRGQEARLRCSPMKGHSHVYWYRQLPEEGLKFMVYLQKENIIDESGMPKERFSAEFPKEGPSILRIQQVVRGDSAAYFCASSSQWTSGDEQFFGPGTRLTVL.

This clone showed up just a few times. The CDR3 sequence is CASSYSGGTQEKLFF. CDR3 coding DNA: TGTGCCAGCAGTTACTCAGGCGGAACCCAAGAAAAACTGTTTTTT. V usage is TRBV6-2 or TRBV6-3 and J usage is TRBJ1-4, with D unclear. Trimming cost V 0 bases and J 8 bases, with 13 bases left between them. CDR3 length: 15 residues. The germline V gene encodes CDR1 MNHEY and CDR2 SVGEGT.

The rearrangement uses TRBV28 and TRBJ2-1; 10 bases agree with TRBD1. J gave up 4 bases and V 7 bases, and 7 bases lay outside the gene matches. Germline V gives CDR1 MDHEN, CDR2 SYDVKM. The CDR3 consists of 15 residues. CDR3 in amino acids: CASTMGDRGYNEQFF. The CDR3 DNA follows: TGTGCCAGCACCATGGGGGACAGGGGTTACAATGAGCAGTTCTTC.

The chain couples TRBV10-3 to TRBJ1-2, with TRBD1 matching 11 bases. Germline CDR1 is ENHRY and CDR2 is SYGVKD. V lost 11 bases, J lost 6 bases, and 11 bases stayed unmatched. The CDR3 length is 14 residues. CDR3 nucleotides: TGTGCCGTTTGGAAGGGGACAGGGGGAGATGGCTACACCTTC. Protein product: CAVWKGTGGDGYTF.

This clone has a handful of counts. The CDR3 region has the DNA TGTGCCACCAGTGAAACCGGGACTAGCATCCAAGAGACCCAGTACTTC. This translates into CATSETGTSIQETQYF. J is TRBJ2-5 and V is TRBV24-1; 9 bases match TRBD2. The V gene's germline CDR1 is KGHDR and CDR2 SFDVKD. J gave up 1 base and V 4 bases, and 6 bases lay outside the gene matches. This CDR3 comprises 16 residues.

The chain employs TRBV6-1 and TRBJ2-5, with 10 nucleotides matching TRBD2. There are 17 residues in the CDR3. J gave up 4 bases and V 3 bases, and 11 bases lay outside the gene matches. Looked up from germline, CDR1 is MNHNS and CDR2 is SASEGT. The chain's CDR3 is CASSDSSGSVWGETQYF. CDR3 DNA sequence: TGTGCCAGCAGTGATTCTAGCGGGAGTGTGTGGGGAGAGACCCAGTACTTC.